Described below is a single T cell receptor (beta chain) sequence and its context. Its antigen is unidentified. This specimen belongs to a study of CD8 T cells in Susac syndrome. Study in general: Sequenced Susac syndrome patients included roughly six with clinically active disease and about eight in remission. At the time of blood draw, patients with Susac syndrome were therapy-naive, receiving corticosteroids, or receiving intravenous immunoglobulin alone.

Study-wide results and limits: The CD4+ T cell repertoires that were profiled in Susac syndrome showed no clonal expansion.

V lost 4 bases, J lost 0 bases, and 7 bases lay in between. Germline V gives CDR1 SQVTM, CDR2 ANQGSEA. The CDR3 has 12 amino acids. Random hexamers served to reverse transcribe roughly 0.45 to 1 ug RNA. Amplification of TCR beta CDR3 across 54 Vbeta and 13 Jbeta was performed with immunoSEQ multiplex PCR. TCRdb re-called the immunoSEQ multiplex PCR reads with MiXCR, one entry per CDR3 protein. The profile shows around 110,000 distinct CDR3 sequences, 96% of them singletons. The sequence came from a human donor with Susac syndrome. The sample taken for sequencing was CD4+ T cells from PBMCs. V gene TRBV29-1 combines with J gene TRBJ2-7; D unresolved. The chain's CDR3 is CSVGQTSYEQYF. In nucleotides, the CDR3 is TGCAGCGTTGGCCAGACCTCCTACGAGCAGTACTTC.